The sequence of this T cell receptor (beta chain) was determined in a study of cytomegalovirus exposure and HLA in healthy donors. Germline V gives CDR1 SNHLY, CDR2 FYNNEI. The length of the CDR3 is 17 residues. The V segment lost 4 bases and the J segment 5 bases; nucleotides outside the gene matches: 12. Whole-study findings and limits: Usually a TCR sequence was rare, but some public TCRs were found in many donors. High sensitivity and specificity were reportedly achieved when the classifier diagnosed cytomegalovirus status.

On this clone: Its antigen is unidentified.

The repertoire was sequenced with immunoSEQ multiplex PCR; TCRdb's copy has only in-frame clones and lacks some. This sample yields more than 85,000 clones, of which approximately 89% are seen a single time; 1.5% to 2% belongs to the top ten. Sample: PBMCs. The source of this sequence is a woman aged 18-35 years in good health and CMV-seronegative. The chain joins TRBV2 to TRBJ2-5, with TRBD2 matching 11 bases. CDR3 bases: TGTGCCAGCAGTGTTAGTAGCGGGGGGGCCGTGGATGAGACCCAGTACTTC. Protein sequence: CASSVSSGGAVDETQYF.